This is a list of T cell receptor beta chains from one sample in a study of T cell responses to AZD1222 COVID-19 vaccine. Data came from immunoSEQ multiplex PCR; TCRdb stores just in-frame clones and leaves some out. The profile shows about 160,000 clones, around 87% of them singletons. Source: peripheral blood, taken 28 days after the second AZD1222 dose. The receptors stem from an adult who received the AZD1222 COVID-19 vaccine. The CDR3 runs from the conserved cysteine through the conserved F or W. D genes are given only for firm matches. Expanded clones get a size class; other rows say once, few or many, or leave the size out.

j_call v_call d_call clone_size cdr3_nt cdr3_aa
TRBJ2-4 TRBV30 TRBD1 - TGTGCCTGGAGTGTCCTTGGACAGGGGGTCATTCAGTACTTC CAWSVLGQGVIQYF
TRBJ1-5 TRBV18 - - TGTGCCAGCTCACCAGGGACGAGTAGCAATCAGCCCCAGCATTTT CASSPGTSSNQPQHF
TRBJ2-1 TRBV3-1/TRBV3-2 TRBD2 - TGTGCCAGCAGCCAAGTGTTACTAGGCGGGGGGAACAATGAGCAGTTCTTC CASSQVLLGGGNNEQFF
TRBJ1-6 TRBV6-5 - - TGTGCCAGCAGTCGGACTGCAAAGGGGGATTCACCCCTCCACTTT CASSRTAKGDSPLHF
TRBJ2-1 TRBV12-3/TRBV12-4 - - TGTGCCAGCACGAAGTACAATGAGCAGTTCTTC CASTKYNEQFF
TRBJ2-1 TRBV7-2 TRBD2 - TGTGCCAGCAGGGGCGGGGGGGCCTACAATGAGCAGTTCTTC CASRGGGAYNEQFF
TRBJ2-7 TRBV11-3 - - TGTGCCAGCAGCCCCCCCGGGTCCTCCTACGAGCAGTACTTC CASSPPGSSYEQYF
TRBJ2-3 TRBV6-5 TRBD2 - TGTGCCAGCAGCAGGAGCGGGGGAGACACAGATACGCAGTATTTT CASSRSGGDTDTQYF
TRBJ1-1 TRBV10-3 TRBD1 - TGTGCCATACAGGGGGCGAAAATTGGGAACACTGAAGCTTTCTTT CAIQGAKIGNTEAFF
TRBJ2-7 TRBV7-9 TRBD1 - TGTGCCAGCAGCAGAACTTCCGGGACAGGGGGCATCTACGAGCAGTACTTC CASSRTSGTGGIYEQYF
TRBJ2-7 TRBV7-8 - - TGTGCCAGCAGCTTAGTTTCGAGTCACGAGCAGTACTTC CASSLVSSHEQYF
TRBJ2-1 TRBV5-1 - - TGCGCCAGCAGCTTGCTGCCCACAGGCCATGAGCAGTTCTTC CASSLLPTGHEQFF
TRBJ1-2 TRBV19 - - TGTGCCAGTGGCCAGGGTGGGACGCGGGGCTATGGCTACACCTTC CASGQGGTRGYGYTF
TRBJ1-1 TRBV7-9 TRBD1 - TGTGCCAGCAGCGTACTGGACAGGCCAGGCACTGAAGCTTTCTTT CASSVLDRPGTEAFF
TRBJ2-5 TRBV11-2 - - TGTGCCAGCAGCTCGGTAGCAGAGACCCAGTACTTC CASSSVAETQYF
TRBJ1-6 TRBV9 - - TGTGCCAGCAGCGCCGGAGGGGGAGGCTCCTATAATTCACCCCTCCACTTT CASSAGGGGSYNSPLHF
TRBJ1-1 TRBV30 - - TGTGCCTGGACAAGGGGGAACACTGAAGCTTTCTTT CAWTRGNTEAFF
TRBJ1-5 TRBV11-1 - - TGTGCCAGCAGCTTAAGGACAGTGTCCGGCTGGCCCCAGCATTTT CASSLRTVSGWPQHF
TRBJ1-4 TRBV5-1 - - TGCGCCAGCAGGGACATTCCAACTAATGAAAAACTGTTTTTT CASRDIPTNEKLFF
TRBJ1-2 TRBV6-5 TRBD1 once TGTGCCAGCAGACAGGGGGCCAGTGGCTACACCTTC CASRQGASGYTF
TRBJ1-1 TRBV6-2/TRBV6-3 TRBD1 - TGTGCCAGCAGTGTCCCGACAGGGTCTGGTACTGAAGCTTTCTTT CASSVPTGSGTEAFF
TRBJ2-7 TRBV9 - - TGTGCCAGCAGCTCCAGACAGGGAGGCGAGCAGTACTTC CASSSRQGGEQYF
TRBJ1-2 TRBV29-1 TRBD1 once TGCAGCGTCACAGGGGGATATGGCTACACCTTC CSVTGGYGYTF
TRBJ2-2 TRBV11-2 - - TGTGCCAGCAGCTTAGGGGGTCTCACCACGAACACCGGGGAGCTGTTTTTT CASSLGGLTTNTGELFF
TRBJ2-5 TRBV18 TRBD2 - TGTGCCAGCTCAACCGCGGGGGGGCCAGAGACCCAGTACTTC CASSTAGGPETQYF
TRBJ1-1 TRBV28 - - TGTGCCAGCAGTTTACCCGGGACCGGGAGCACTGAAGCTTTCTTT CASSLPGTGSTEAFF
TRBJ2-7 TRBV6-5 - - TGTGCCAGCAGTTACTCGCGCCAGCTTAACGAGCAGTACTTC CASSYSRQLNEQYF
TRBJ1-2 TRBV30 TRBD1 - TGTGCCTGGATTCGCAAACAGGGGGATGGCTACACCTTC CAWIRKQGDGYTF
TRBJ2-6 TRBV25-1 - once TGTGCCAGCAGTAAGCTTGGTGTTGGGGCCAACGTCCTGACTTTC CASSKLGVGANVLTF
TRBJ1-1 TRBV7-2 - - TGTGCCAGCAGCTTTGGGGGGAGGAACACTGAAGCTTTCTTT CASSFGGRNTEAFF
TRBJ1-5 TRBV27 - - TGTGCCAGCAGTATTAGCCGGGACGGTGCGGGTCAGCCCCAGCATTTT CASSISRDGAGQPQHF
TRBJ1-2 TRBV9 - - TGTGCCAGCAGCGTAGGTCGGAGGTCAGGTTATGGCTACACCTTC CASSVGRRSGYGYTF
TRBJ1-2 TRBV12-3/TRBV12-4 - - TGTGCCAGCAGTTTCTATAACTATGGCTACACCTTC CASSFYNYGYTF
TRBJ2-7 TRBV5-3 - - TGTGCCAGAAGCCTTACACCCCCCTTC CARSLTPPF
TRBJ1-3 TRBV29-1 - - TGCAGCGGGGCCGGGGGGGCGGTTGGAAACACCATATATTTT CSGAGGAVGNTIYF
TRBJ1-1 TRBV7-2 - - TGTGCCAGCAGCTTATGGGGCGAGACTGAAGCTTTCTTT CASSLWGETEAFF